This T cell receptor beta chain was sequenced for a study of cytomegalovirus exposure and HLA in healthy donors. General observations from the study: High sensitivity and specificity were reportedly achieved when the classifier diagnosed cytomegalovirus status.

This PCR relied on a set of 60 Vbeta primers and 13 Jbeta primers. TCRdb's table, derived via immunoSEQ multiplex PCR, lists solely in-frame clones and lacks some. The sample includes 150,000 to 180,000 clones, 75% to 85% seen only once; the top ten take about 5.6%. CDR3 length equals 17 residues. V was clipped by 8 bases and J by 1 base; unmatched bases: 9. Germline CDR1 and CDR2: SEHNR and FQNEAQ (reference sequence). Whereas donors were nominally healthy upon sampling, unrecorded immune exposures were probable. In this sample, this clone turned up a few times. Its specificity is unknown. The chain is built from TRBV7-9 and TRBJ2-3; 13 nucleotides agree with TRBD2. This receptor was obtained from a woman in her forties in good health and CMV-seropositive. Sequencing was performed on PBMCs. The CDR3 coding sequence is TGTGCCAGCCATGAACTAGCGGGAGGGCCGGGCACAGATACGCAGTATTTT. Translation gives CASHELAGGPGTDTQYF.